Sequencing of this TCR beta chain was carried out in a study of cytomegalovirus exposure and HLA in healthy donors (dated by TCRdb to 2016 to 2017). At the level of the whole study: According to a later analysis, one platform produced both the 120 validation repertoires and the 666 repertoires of the first cohort. To predict cytomegalovirus infection status, the study brought together high-throughput TCR immunosequencing, statistical association of individual TCRs with disease status, and machine learning. The study was designed to test whether signatures of past pathogen exposure could be identified by cataloging public T cell receptors. Along with the roughly 700-subject first cohort, a separate validation cohort of some 130 different subjects was used.

General conclusions and limits of the study: The authors suggested that the approach could potentially be generalized to other disease states and immunological phenotypes. A later analysis had no HLA typing for the validation cohort, so co-occurrence there was scored across all 130 or so repertoires. The study gave a list of under 200 TCR beta chains associated with cytomegalovirus. In vitro tests confirmed that three of the cytomegalovirus-associated TCR beta chains recognize cytomegalovirus antigens. Cytomegalovirus status was reported to be diagnosed by the classifier with high specificity and sensitivity in both the original and validation cohorts. Subsequent analysis determined that TCRs grouped into clusters in the first cohort also showed a tendency toward co-occurrence across the 90 to 150 validation repertoires, and approximately 93% of cluster scores exceeded 0. Most TCR sequences were observed very rarely across donors, whereas some public TCRs were present in many individuals.

Germline trimming amounts to 1 base on V and 8 bases on J, with 3 as the count of junction bases outside the gene matches. In the germline V gene, CDR1 corresponds to LGHNA and CDR2 to YSLEER. The CDR3 covers 13 residues, taking in both the cysteine and the phenylalanine. The only DNA kept is the CDR3, 39 bases in frame from the first base. The library came from the immunoSEQ multiplex PCR assay. For the original study's pipeline: A statistical classification framework was built for diagnosing cytomegalovirus status from the catalog of TCR beta chain sequences. TCRdb took over this immuneACCESS table, retaining in-frame rearrangements with V and J assigned. Such tables are incomplete; in checked studies, under half of the missing clones stem from an unresolved V gene, and the remainder is unexplained. V and J calls and clone size are copied from that table; D and trimming were computed from the DNA. The sample has some 170,000 clones on record, about 89% of them singletons. The ten top clones hold about 2.5% of the sample.

Separate from the approximately 670-subject first cohort, the validation cohort of over 90 subjects was the group to which the donors belonged. Worth noting for this clone: There is no known antigen for this receptor. No qualities accompany the bases; no much larger clone lies one base away.

The sample taken for sequencing was PBMCs. The rearrangement combines TRBV4-3 with TRBJ1-2; a stretch of 8 junction bases matches TRBD1. The TCR sequence derives from a man younger than 35 in good health and CMV-seropositive. The DNA is as follows: TGCGCCAGCAGCCAAGCCGGACAGGGAGGCTACACCTTC. It specifies CASSQAGQGGYTF.